This T cell receptor beta chain was profiled in a study of blood T cell repertoires in COVID-19. About the research overall: Some COVID-19 samples were acute and others convalescent; all came from the United States, Italy and Spain. Nucleic acid was either cDNA or gDNA, and it came from T cells, B-cell-depleted T cells, or PBMCs.

Assay: immunoSEQ multiplex PCR; the TCRdb copy retains only in-frame clones and omits some. The data contain some 50,000 clones, around 80% of them singletons. CDR1 and CDR2 (germline): SGDLS, YYNGEE. The length of the CDR3 is 17 residues. Trimming at V came to 1 base and at J to 2 bases, leaving 6 bases not matched to a gene. V usage is TRBV9 and J usage is TRBJ2-3; 11 bases align to TRBD2. This clonotype originated in a man aged 45 to 65 with acute or convalescent COVID-19. Sequencing input: peripheral blood. CDR3 region: CASSVLAGGRYTDTQYF. For the CDR3, the DNA is TGTGCCAGCAGCGTACTAGCGGGAGGCCGGTACACAGATACGCAGTATTTT.